These 16 T cell receptor beta chains originate from one sample sequenced in a study of spatial heterogeneity in lung cancer. TCRdb itself ran the 5' RACE reads through MiXCR, one entry per CDR3 protein. The sample has more than 80,000 distinct CDR3 sequences; about an eighth are singletons. Regarding time point: sample taken at primary tumor resection. Material: PBMCs, obtained at surgery. The receptors here all came from a male donor with early-stage non-small cell lung cancer.

This clonotype was detected only a few times. V gene TRBV2 combines with J gene TRBJ2-5; 10 nucleotides agree with TRBD2. The CDR3 totals 15 residues. Germline lookup yields CDR1 SNHLY and CDR2 FYNNEI. The V gene end was trimmed by 4 bases and the J gene end by 2 bases; junction bases not matched to a gene: 4. CDR3 coding DNA: TGTGCCAGCAGTGTGAATAGCGGGGGGCAAGAGACCCAGTACTTC. Translating gives CASSVNSGGQETQYF.

The chain couples TRBV28 to TRBJ1-5; TRBD1 matches at 8 bases. Trimming removed 5 bases from V and 6 bases from J; junction bases left unmatched: 6. The CDR3 extends over 14 amino acids. Germline V gives CDR1 MDHEN, CDR2 SYDVKM. CDR3 sequence: CASSPTGGIQPQHF. The CDR3 region has the DNA TGTGCCAGCAGTCCTACAGGGGGAATTCAGCCCCAGCATTTT.

This clonotype was picked up a small number of times. The V gene is TRBV20-1, the J gene TRBJ2-3, with TRBD2 matching over 10 bases. The CDR3 runs to 15 residues. The trim removed 3 bases at V and 4 bases at J, leaving 7 bases unmatched. Germline CDR1 is DFQATT and CDR2 is SNEGSKA (reference sequence). Here the CDR3 reads CSARSASGSSDTQYF. For the CDR3, the DNA is TGCAGTGCTAGGTCCGCTAGCGGGAGCTCAGATACGCAGTATTTT.

This clonotype was picked up many times. The chain links TRBV30 to TRBJ2-2; 7 positions agree with TRBD1. Germline trimming cut 2 bases from V and 5 bases from J; bases unmatched to any gene: 5. Germline lookup yields CDR1 GTSNPN and CDR2 SVGIG (reference sequence). The CDR3 has 14 amino acids. Here the CDR3 reads CAWSLTGVTGELFF. DNA of the CDR3: TGTGCCTGGAGTCTAACAGGGGTAACCGGGGAGCTGTTTTTT.

This sequence joins TRBV28 and TRBJ1-2, with TRBD1 identical over 7 bases. Trimming cost V 0 bases and J 7 bases; bases outside gene matches: 11. Germline lookup yields CDR1 MDHEN and CDR2 SYDVKM. The length of the CDR3 is 16 residues. CDR3 nucleotide sequence: TGTGCCAGCAGTTTATGCCTCTCCGACAGGGTCTGTGGCTACACCTTC. It yields the protein CASSLCLSDRVCGYTF.

This chain links TRBV5-1 with TRBJ1-1; 7 positions agree with TRBD1. Unmatched junction bases numbered 6, after V lost 4 bases and J lost 3 bases. Germline loops: CDR1 SGHRS, CDR2 YFSETQ. CDR3 size: 14 residues. The CDR3 sequence is CASSRRQGDTEAFF. The DNA for the CDR3 is TGCGCCAGCAGCCGAAGACAGGGTGACACTGAAGCTTTCTTT.

At least ten counts were recorded for this clonotype. The V gene is TRBV6-5, the J gene TRBJ2-7, with 9 nucleotides matching TRBD1. The trim removed 6 bases at V and 3 bases at J, leaving 9 bases unmatched. CDR1 MNHEY and CDR2 SVGAGI come from the germline V gene. This CDR3 region has 15 residues. The CDR3 protein is CASSSGTGSLYEQYF. The CDR3 coding sequence is TGTGCCAGCAGCTCGGGGACAGGGTCGCTCTACGAGCAGTACTTC.

This sequence joins TRBV20-1 and TRBJ2-1; no clear D gene. CDR3 length: 12 residues. CDR1 DFQATT and CDR2 SNEGSKA come from the germline V gene (reference sequence). Trimming pared 3 bases from V and 6 bases from J, leaving 9 bases between. This CDR3 reads CSARGRFNEQFF. CDR3 bases: TGCAGTGCTAGGGGCCGGTTCAATGAGCAGTTCTTC.

This clonotype has more than one count but fewer than ten. The chain is built from TRBV11-1 and TRBJ2-1; the D call may be TRBD1 or TRBD2 (5 bases each). The ends were cut back, 5 bases at V and 0 bases at J, with 14 bases in the middle. The germline V gene encodes CDR1 SGHAT and CDR2 FQDESV (reference sequence). This CDR3 contains 16 residues. In DNA, the CDR3 is TGTGCCAGCAGCCCGATTCGGGACCCCTCCTACAATGAGCAGTTCTTC. Protein product: CASSPIRDPSYNEQFF.

This clonotype was seen a handful of times. V and J are TRBV18 and TRBJ2-1; 7 positions agree with TRBD1. Germline-derived CDR1 and CDR2 are KGHSH and LQKENI. The CDR3 is made up of 14 amino acids. After removal of 3 bases from V and 7 bases from J, the junction contained 6 bases not matched to a gene. This chain's CDR3 is CASSPVQGENEQFF. The DNA for the CDR3 is TGTGCCAGCTCACCGGTCCAGGGGGAAAATGAGCAGTTCTTC.

The chain is built from TRBV7-6 and TRBJ2-1; D is unclear. The CDR3 is 17 amino acids. Trimming took 5 bases from V and 7 from J, leaving 24 bases between them. Germline CDR1 SGHVS, CDR2 FNYEAQ. CDR3 coding DNA: TGTGCCAGCAGCCCCCTGGGAAGGACCGACACTCAAAATGAGCAGTTCTTC. Translated: CASSPLGRTDTQNEQFF.

Turning to this clonotype: At one boundary the junction diverges from the germline segment, which might be a read error. The chain employs TRBV28 and TRBJ1-2, with 9 bases identical to TRBD1. Germline lookup yields CDR1 MDHEN and CDR2 SYDVKM. CDR3 length equals 11 residues. CDR3 bases: TGTGCCAGCGGAACCGGACAGGGGCAATTCTTC. It specifies CASGTGQGQFF.

At least ten counts were recorded for this clonotype. The chain is built from TRBV7-9 and TRBJ1-1, with unresolved D. V lost 1 base to trimming and J lost 1 base, with 10 bases between them. This CDR3 is built from 15 residues. Germline V gives CDR1 SEHNR, CDR2 FQNEAQ (reference sequence). CDR3 coding DNA: TGTGCCAGCAGCTTAGGATCAGCTTCGAACACTGAAGCTTTCTTT. Its protein is CASSLGSASNTEAFF.

This clonotype showed up just a few times. CDR3 loop: CSVESRTGDTTSYEQYF. CDR3 DNA: TGCAGCGTTGAAAGTCGGACAGGGGACACAACCTCCTACGAGCAGTACTTC. The rearrangement joins TRBV29-1 to TRBJ2-7, with 9 positions matching TRBD1. The length of the CDR3 is 17 residues. Germline values: CDR1 SQVTM, CDR2 ANQGSEA. V trimming: 2 bases; J trimming: 0 bases; junction bases outside the gene matches: 11.

This chain uses TRBV27 with TRBJ2-3; TRBD2 matches 8 bases. With V trimmed by 6 bases and J by 6 bases, 11 bases remained unmatched. The CDR3 is 15 residues long. Germline loops: CDR1 MNHEY, CDR2 SMNVEV (reference sequence). The CDR3 DNA is TGTGCCAGCAGCCCCGTCCGGGAGGGATTTGATACGCAGTATTTT. This codes for CASSPVREGFDTQYF.

This clonotype was observed a handful of times. This rearrangement joins TRBV6-5 to TRBJ1-2; D is unclear. The CDR3 totals 12 residues. Trimming cost V 8 bases and J 2 bases, with 9 bases left between them. Germline V gives CDR1 MNHEY, CDR2 SVGAGI. The DNA for the CDR3 is TGTGCCAGCTGGGTGGGGAACTATGGCTACACCTTC. Translating it yields CASWVGNYGYTF.